This T cell receptor beta chain was identified during a study of CD8 T cells in ankylosing spondylitis. Germline V CDR1 and CDR2: SGHDT, YYEEEE. This CDR3 is 13 amino acids long. The V and J ends lost 1 base and 4 bases respectively, with 9 bases between them. This clonotype was observed at least ten times. Its antigen is currently unknown. Preparation of TCR beta libraries was done by quantitative 5'-RACE with molecular barcodes. Each CDR3 protein is one row after TCRdb ran MiXCR on the 5' RACE reads. Among some 240,000 distinct CDR3 sequences listed, less than 10% were seen once. General study results and limits: Past research had described some motif variants in reactive arthritis synovial fluid and blood. Among TCR beta sequences, a motif of several highly homologous variants appeared characteristic of ankylosing spondylitis blood. Researchers reportedly found disease-linked clones significantly enriched in matched ankylosing spondylitis synovial fluid.

The sequencing input was blood, either unsorted or a sorted T cell fraction (not recorded which). The rearrangement links TRBV5-6 to TRBJ2-7; D is unresolved. This clonotype was sampled from a male donor with ankylosing spondylitis or in good health (not recorded which). The CDR3 DNA reads as TGTGCCAGCAGCTTGTGGGTAAGGTACGAGCAGTACTTC. Translated: CASSLWVRYEQYF.